Shown below are 26 T cell receptor beta chains from a single sample sequenced in a study of cytomegalovirus exposure and HLA in healthy donors. The study ran its PCR with 60 Vbeta and 13 Jbeta primers. The table came from immunoSEQ multiplex PCR; TCRdb's copy has only in-frame clones and leaves some out. The sample lists 73,000 or so clones, roughly four fifths occurring once. Sequencing was done on a sample of PBMCs. These receptors were collected from a man in his fifties or sixties in good health and CMV-seronegative.

The DNA for the CDR3 is TGCGCCAGCAGCTCGCAACCGACAGGCCTCGGGGACGAGCAGTACTTC. This sequence encodes CASSSQPTGLGDEQYF. The chain joins TRBV5-1 to TRBJ2-5; TRBD1 is a possible D gene (6 bases). Gene TRBJ2-7 matches the end of the DNA better, so the J call may be wrong. Germline lookup yields CDR1 SGHRS and CDR2 YFSETQ. This CDR3 comprises 16 residues.

This chain links TRBV7-9 with TRBJ1-2; 10 bases fit TRBD1. From germline, CDR1 is SEHNR and CDR2 FQNEAQ (reference sequence). The CDR3 totals 14 residues. V lost 1 base, J lost 4 bases, and 0 bases stayed unmatched. CDR3 coding DNA: TGTGCCAGCAGCTTAGGGACAGGGGGCTATGGCTACACCTTC. It specifies CASSLGTGGYGYTF.

CDR3 sequence: CASSQFTGMTYEQYF. Here the CDR3 DNA reads TGTGCCAGCTCACAATTCACAGGGATGACCTACGAGCAGTACTTC. V usage is TRBV18 and J usage is TRBJ2-7; perhaps TRBD1 as D (6 bases). Looked up from germline, CDR1 is KGHSH and CDR2 is LQKENI. The CDR3 sequence is 15 residues long. Between the trimmed V and J ends, which lost 4 bases and 2 bases, there was a span of 15 bases.

This CDR3 is CASSQEGLVSYEQYF. The CDR3 nucleotides are TGCGCCAGCAGCCAGGAGGGGCTGGTCTCCTACGAGCAGTACTTC. The V call is TRBV4-3, the J call TRBJ2-7, with D tentatively TRBD2 (6 bases). CDR3 length: 15 amino acids. V dropped 3 bases and J dropped 0 bases, with 12 bases sitting between them. Germline CDR1 reads LGHNA; CDR2 reads YSLEER.

The chain has TRBV15 and TRBJ2-7; 9 positions agree with TRBD1. Per the germline V gene, CDR1 is LNHNV and CDR2 is YYDKDF (reference sequence). The V gene end was trimmed by 6 bases and the J gene end by 2 bases; junction bases not matched to a gene: 5. The CDR3 extends over 14 amino acids. The CDR3 region has the DNA TGTGCCACCAGTCTGAGACAGGGGGCCTACGAGCAGTACTTC. It encodes CATSLRQGAYEQYF.

The rearrangement joins TRBV10-3 to TRBJ1-2; tentatively, D is TRBD1 (6 bases). V was clipped by 4 bases and J by 5 bases, with 14 bases between them. In germline, CDR1 is ENHRY, CDR2 SYGVKD. The CDR3 runs to 14 residues. The chain's CDR3 is CAISGTGTQYGYTF. Written as DNA, the CDR3 is TGTGCCATCAGTGGTACAGGGACCCAGTATGGCTACACCTTC.

V and J are TRBV5-1 and TRBJ2-7; 8 bases map to TRBD2. After removal of 0 bases from V and 2 bases from J, the junction contained 4 bases not matched to a gene. From germline, CDR1 is SGHRS and CDR2 YFSETQ. The CDR3 consists of 15 residues. CDR3 coding DNA: TGCGCCAGCAGCTTGGGGACTAGCAAGGCCTACGAGCAGTACTTC. The encoded protein is CASSLGTSKAYEQYF.

The chain couples TRBV18 to TRBJ2-1, with 7 bases that match TRBD1. Germline trimming cut 6 bases from V and 6 bases from J; bases unmatched to any gene: 5. The CDR3 length is 13 residues. Per the germline V gene, CDR1 is KGHSH and CDR2 is LQKENI. The DNA for the CDR3 is TGTGCCAGCTCCCTCGGACAGGCCAATGAGCAGTTCTTC. This codes for CASSLGQANEQFF.

The V and J genes are TRBV6-5 and TRBJ2-5; D uncertain. V was pared by 6 bases and J by 2 bases, with 13 bases between. This CDR3 has 14 residues. From germline, CDR1 is MNHEY and CDR2 SVGAGI. Here the CDR3 reads CASRSKRIQETQYF. Written as DNA, the CDR3 is TGTGCCAGCAGGTCAAAGAGGATTCAAGAGACCCAGTACTTC.

This chain links TRBV6-5 with TRBJ2-1; no clear D gene. Germline-derived CDR1 and CDR2 are MNHEY and SVGAGI. V gave up 5 bases and J gave up 0 bases, with 5 bases separating them. CDR3 size: 13 residues. The DNA of the CDR3 is TGTGCCAGCAGTGCGGACTCCTACAATGAGCAGTTCTTC. The encoded protein is CASSADSYNEQFF.

The rearrangement uses TRBV6-1 and TRBJ1-4; TRBD1 might be the D (5 bases). Trimming took off 7 bases at V and 0 bases at J, with 12 bases between the two ends. Germline assignment: CDR1 MNHNS and CDR2 SASEGT. The CDR3 has 15 amino acids. CDR3 residues: CASKRDRATNEKLFF. The CDR3, as DNA: TGTGCCAGCAAGCGAGACAGAGCAACTAATGAAAAACTGTTTTTT.

The chain joins TRBV2 to TRBJ2-2, with 9 bases matching TRBD1. The CDR3 is 15 amino acids. Germline loops: CDR1 SNHLY, CDR2 FYNNEI. V was clipped by 10 bases and J by 4 bases; unmatched bases: 10. The CDR3 DNA reads as TGTGCCACTATGGACAGGGGAAGTTCCACCGGGGAGCTGTTTTTT. Amino acids: CATMDRGSSTGELFF.

The chain recombines TRBV7-2 with TRBJ2-2; D possibly corresponds to TRBD1 (6 bases). V lost 5 bases and J 4 bases, leaving 14 bases between the germline ends. This CDR3 comprises 15 residues. From germline, CDR1 is SGHTA and CDR2 FQGNSA. The CDR3 loop is CASSAQGFTTGELFF. CDR3 nucleotides: TGTGCCAGCAGCGCGCAGGGGTTTACCACCGGGGAGCTGTTTTTT.

V usage is TRBV7-9 and J usage is TRBJ2-1; D remains ambiguous. Germline CDR1 reads SEHNR; CDR2 reads FQNEAQ (reference sequence). The CDR3 spans 13 residues. V dropped 1 base and J dropped 9 bases, with 10 bases sitting between them. In nucleotides, the CDR3 is TGTGCCAGCAGCTTAGGCTCTCTACCTGAGCAGTTCTTC. Amino acids: CASSLGSLPEQFF.

The chain is built from TRBV30 and TRBJ2-2; 9 nucleotides match TRBD2. The V segment lost 0 bases and the J segment 6 bases; nucleotides outside the gene matches: 5. This CDR3 has 15 residues. CDR1 and CDR2 (germline): GTSNPN, SVGIG (reference sequence). This chain's CDR3 is CAWSVLAGGSGELFF. The CDR3 DNA reads as TGTGCCTGGAGTGTATTGGCGGGGGGGTCCGGGGAGCTGTTTTTT.

By share of the sample, this clone is medium-sized. The chain joins TRBV4-1 to TRBJ2-1; a possible D gene is TRBD2 (5 bases). The CDR3 is 20 amino acids. The V end was cut by 1 base, the J end by 0 bases, with 22 bases between. Germline lookup yields CDR1 MGHRA and CDR2 YSYEKL. This CDR3 reads CASSQVDRAFGGSSYNEQFF. CDR3 sequence (DNA): TGCGCCAGCAGCCAAGTAGATAGAGCCTTCGGCGGGTCCTCCTACAATGAGCAGTTCTTC.

The CDR3 sequence is CAWSVQGSLQPQHF. The CDR3 DNA follows: TGTGCCTGGAGTGTACAGGGGTCGTTACAGCCCCAGCATTTT. V and J are TRBV30 and TRBJ1-5; 7 nucleotides match TRBD1. This CDR3 is built from 14 residues. Germline CDR1 reads GTSNPN; CDR2 reads SVGIG (reference sequence). Trimming removed 0 bases from V and 7 bases from J; junction bases left unmatched: 6. Together with reference TRBV30 and TRBJ1-5, the CDR3 gives the full variable domain: SQTIHQWPATLVQPVGSPLSLECTVEGTSNPNLYWYRQAAGRGLQLLFYSVGIGQISSEVPQNLSASRPQDRQFILSSKKLLLSDSGFYLCAWSVQGSLQPQHFGDGTRLSIL.

This clone is a singleton in its sample. The chain couples TRBV19 to TRBJ1-1; tentatively, D is TRBD1 (6 bases). V gave up 5 bases and J gave up 3 bases, with 19 bases separating them. The CDR3 consists of 16 residues. Germline V gene data show CDR1 as LNHDA and CDR2 as SQIVND (reference sequence). The CDR3 DNA follows: TGTGCCAGTAGTGGGAAGCCGAACAGGGCCTACACTGAAGCTTTCTTT. Residues: CASSGKPNRAYTEAFF.

The gene calls are TRBV5-8 and TRBJ1-1; possible D gene TRBD1, 5 bases. This CDR3 is 11 amino acids long. V lost 0 bases to trimming and J lost 10 bases, with 7 bases between them. Germline V gene lookup returns CDR1 SGHTS and CDR2 YDEGEE. The CDR3 reads CASSLGGGAFF. The DNA of the CDR3 is TGTGCCAGCAGCTTGGGCGGGGGAGCTTTCTTT.

The V gene is TRBV5-1, the J gene TRBJ2-1, with D possibly TRBD2 on 6 matching bases. From germline, CDR1 is SGHRS and CDR2 YFSETQ. This CDR3 comprises 15 residues. Trimming shortened V by 3 bases and J by 0 bases, and 10 bases separated the two germline ends. This chain's CDR3 is CASSSGLSSYNEQFF. As DNA, the CDR3 is TGCGCCAGCAGCTCGGGACTTAGCTCCTACAATGAGCAGTTCTTC.

This clone came up a few times. This rearrangement joins TRBV13 to TRBJ2-1, with 7 bases matching TRBD2. Unmatched junction bases numbered 8, after V lost 3 bases and J lost 6 bases. The CDR3 is 15 residues long. Germline V gene data show CDR1 as PRHDT and CDR2 as FYEKMQ (reference sequence). CDR3 coding DNA: TGTGCCAGCAGCTTTTTTGCGGGAGTAATCAATGAGCAGTTCTTC. Translation gives CASSFFAGVINEQFF.

V usage is TRBV2 and J usage is TRBJ2-1, with TRBD1 matching over 10 bases. The CDR3 sequence is 17 residues long. Germline CDR1 is SNHLY and CDR2 is FYNNEI. The V gene end was trimmed by 6 bases and the J gene end by 0 bases; junction bases not matched to a gene: 8. CDR3 sequence: CASRGTGDFLSYNEQFF. The DNA for the CDR3 is TGTGCCAGCAGAGGGACAGGGGATTTTCTCTCCTACAATGAGCAGTTCTTC.

The rearrangement joins TRBV2 to TRBJ1-4; D unresolved. The CDR3 has 15 residues. V was cut by 6 bases and J by 4 bases, with 15 bases left in between. Germline V gene lookup returns CDR1 SNHLY and CDR2 FYNNEI. The CDR3 DNA is TGTGCCAGCAGCCTCTATACGGAGCTTAATGAAAAACTGTTTTTT. It is translated as CASSLYTELNEKLFF.

The chain joins TRBV18 to TRBJ1-4, with TRBD1 matching over 8 bases. Trimming removed 2 bases from V and 7 bases from J; junction bases left unmatched: 6. From germline, CDR1 is KGHSH and CDR2 LQKENI. This CDR3 has 15 amino acids. The CDR3 DNA sequence: TGTGCCAGCTCACCAGGCGACAGGGGCGGTGAAAAACTGTTTTTT. As protein: CASSPGDRGGEKLFF.

This clone was found a few times. The chain links TRBV9 to TRBJ1-2, with 7 bases fitting TRBD1. Germline V gene sequence: CDR1 SGDLS, CDR2 YYNGEE. The CDR3 sequence is 14 residues long. The trim removed 0 bases at V and 5 bases at J, leaving 4 bases unmatched. CDR3 loop: CASSVAAGGYGYTF. The CDR3 region has the DNA TGTGCCAGCAGCGTAGCCGCAGGGGGGTATGGCTACACCTTC.

The V call is TRBV10-3, the J call TRBJ1-1; D unresolved. Germline assignment: CDR1 ENHRY and CDR2 SYGVKD. V was clipped by 3 bases and J by 1 base, with 9 bases between them. The CDR3 length is 14 residues. The CDR3 spells CAISDTAPNTEAFF. CDR3 sequence (DNA): TGTGCCATCAGTGACACAGCTCCGAACACTGAAGCTTTCTTT.